The present T cell receptor (beta chain) was sequenced within a study of T cell repertoires in cytomegalovirus infection. TCRdb analysed the reads with MiXCR anew, one entry per CDR3 protein. The table has 450,000 to 600,000 distinct CDR3 sequences, 30% to 35% seen once. This clonotype was recorded many times. The antigen remains unidentified. Study-level findings and limits: HLA-C-restricted CMV-specific TCR beta clonotypes were dominant in the ex vivo response.

V shed 1 base and J shed 3 bases, with 19 bases lying between them. This CDR3 contains 18 residues. The germline V gene encodes CDR1 SGHTA and CDR2 FQGNSA. The material was cultured PBMCs, obtained from culture after CMV antigen stimulation. The rearrangement joins TRBV7-2 to TRBJ2-1; D may be TRBD2 (5 bases). The receptor's source is a human donor in good health (CMV status not recorded). Some clones in this sample may be carry-over from other donors' samples. CDR3 protein: CASSLGNSVRENYNEQFF. The CDR3, as DNA: TGTGCCAGCAGCTTAGGAAATTCGGTCCGGGAAAACTACAATGAGCAGTTCTTC.